This T cell receptor beta chain comes out of a study of cytomegalovirus exposure and HLA in healthy donors. Study conclusions and caveats: Among the CMV-associated chains, three were confirmed in vitro as specific for CMV antigens. A list of 164 TCR beta chains associated with cytomegalovirus was given.

Method: immunoSEQ multiplex PCR; TCRdb's copy keeps in-frame clones and lacks some. The sample lists fewer than 70,000 clones; roughly 90% were seen once. Of note for this clone: Its matching antigen is unknown.

Germline V gene data show CDR1 as SGHTA and CDR2 as FQGNSA. The CDR3 covers 16 residues. The ends lost 3 bases at V and 4 bases at J; junction bases unmatched: 7. This sequence originates from a man between 18 and 29 years old in good health and CMV-seronegative. V and J are TRBV7-2 and TRBJ2-7; 12 bases align to TRBD1. Material for sequencing was PBMCs. The CDR3, as DNA: TGTGCCAGCAGCTTGGTAGGGACAGGGGGCGAATACGAGCAGTACTTC. Protein sequence: CASSLVGTGGEYEQYF.